The sample holds many counts of the clone carrying this T cell receptor (beta chain). The antigen is unknown. Making use of molecular barcodes, quantitative 5'-RACE generated TCR beta libraries. Using its own MiXCR run on the 5' RACE reads, TCRdb lists one record per CDR3 protein. Of 200,000 to 250,000 distinct CDR3 sequences in the sample, 5.5% to 7.5% are singletons; the top ten hold more than 13%. This sample was taken from a study of CD8 T cells in ankylosing spondylitis. General observations from the study: Ankylosing spondylitis blood appeared to carry a characteristic TCR beta motif of several highly homologous variants. Prior literature has documented some motif variants in synovial fluid and blood from reactive arthritis.

The clonotype comes from a male donor with ankylosing spondylitis. The sequenced sample was blood, either unsorted or a sorted T cell fraction (not recorded which).

The CDR3 nucleotides read TGCGCCAGCAGCCGAACAGGGGTTAGGGAGCTGTTTTTT. This translates into CASSRTGVRELFF. The chain combines TRBV4-3 with TRBJ2-2, with 7 bases fitting TRBD1. Per germline, CDR1 LGHNA and CDR2 YSLEER. The V gene end was trimmed by 4 bases and the J gene end by 9 bases; junction bases not matched to a gene: 5. The CDR3 is 13 amino acids.